One sample yielded the 11 T cell receptor beta chains listed below, sequenced in a study of blood T cell repertoires in COVID-19. Generated by immunoSEQ multiplex PCR, the TCRdb table keeps only in-frame clones and is missing some. The table lists around 210,000 clones, approximately 86% of them singletons, with 0.9% to 0.95% in the top ten. Sample: peripheral blood. The receptors come from a man in his 60s with COVID-19, enrolled during active disease.

The DNA for the CDR3 is TGTGCCAGTAGTACGATGGAGGGGCCTCAGCCCCAGCATTTT. Translated: CASSTMEGPQPQHF. The chain combines TRBV19 with TRBJ1-5, with a possible D match to TRBD1 (5 bases). From germline, CDR1 is LNHDA and CDR2 SQIVND (reference sequence). V shed 4 bases and J shed 6 bases, with 13 bases lying between them. The CDR3 covers 14 residues.

This clone showed up just a few times. V and J are TRBV9 and TRBJ1-6; D unclear. Germline V CDR1 and CDR2: SGDLS, YYNGEE. Deletions cut 2 bases from V and 6 bases from J, with 9 bases between. The CDR3 runs to 14 residues. The CDR3 loop reads CASSVAGVNSPLHF. The DNA for the CDR3 is TGTGCCAGCAGCGTCGCAGGTGTTAATTCACCCCTCCACTTT.

This chain uses TRBV5-4 with TRBJ1-1; D unclear. Germline CDR1 reads SGHNT; CDR2 reads YYREEE (reference sequence). The CDR3 loop spans 15 amino acids. V lost 0 bases, J lost 1 base, and 10 bases lay in between. CDR3 residues: CASSLVPGRNTEAFF. The DNA of the CDR3 is TGTGCCAGCAGCTTGGTCCCGGGGAGGAACACTGAAGCTTTCTTT.

The table lists this clone with a few counts. The chain couples TRBV2 to TRBJ1-5; 12 bases match TRBD1. The germline CDR1 and CDR2 sequences are SNHLY and FYNNEI. After removal of 5 bases from V and 5 bases from J, the junction contained 4 bases not matched to a gene. The CDR3 is made up of 15 amino acids. The CDR3 spells CASSRDRGLDQPQHF. The CDR3 coding sequence is TGTGCCAGCAGTAGGGACAGGGGGCTTGATCAGCCCCAGCATTTT. Supplemented by reference TRBV2 and TRBJ1-5, the full variable domain reads EPEVTQTPSHQVTQMGQEVILRCVPISNHLYFYWYRQILGQKVEFLVSFYNNEISEKSEIFDDQFSVERPDGSNFTLKIRSTKLEDSAMYFCASSRDRGLDQPQHFGDGTRLSIL.

The V call is TRBV3-1 (or the pseudogene TRBV3-2), the J call TRBJ2-2; TRBD2 matches at 10 bases. The CDR3 spans 18 residues. CDR1 is LGHDT and CDR2 is YNNKEL in the germline V gene (reference sequence). J was trimmed by 4 bases and V by 1 base; bases with no gene match: 9. DNA of the CDR3: TGTGCCAGCAGCCAAGGCCGAGCGGGAGGGCGCGGCACCGGGGAGCTGTTTTTT. This sequence encodes CASSQGRAGGRGTGELFF.

This clone was observed a single time. The chain is built from TRBV5-4 and TRBJ1-2; perhaps TRBD1 as D (6 bases). This CDR3 contains 16 residues. CDR1 is SGHNT, CDR2 YYREEE, per germline (reference sequence). V shed 4 bases and J shed 8 bases, with 24 bases lying between them. The CDR3 is CASSPFAWAGAGGYTF. DNA of the CDR3: TGTGCCAGCAGCCCCTTTGCGTGGGCAGGGGCAGGGGGCTACACCTTC.

The chain has TRBV5-1 and TRBJ1-6; TRBD1 matches at 7 bases. This CDR3 comprises 15 residues. Per the germline V gene, CDR1 is SGHRS and CDR2 is YFSETQ. Losses at the gene ends were 1 base for V and 6 bases for J; bases not matched to a gene: 4. CDR3 loop: CASSLTGVGNSPLHF. DNA of the CDR3: TGCGCCAGCAGCTTGACAGGGGTAGGTAATTCACCCCTCCACTTT. Filled out from reference TRBV5-1 and TRBJ1-6, the complete variable domain reads KAGVTQTPRYLIKTRGQQVTLSCSPISGHRSVSWYQQTPGQGLQFLFEYFSETQRNKGNFPGRFSGRQFSNSRSEMNVSTLELGDSALYLCASSLTGVGNSPLHFGNGTRLTVT.

The CDR3: CASSPQGGKETQYF. CDR3 DNA sequence: TGCGCCAGCAGCCCACAGGGGGGAAAAGAGACCCAGTACTTC. The chain recombines TRBV5-1 with TRBJ2-5; 8 positions agree with TRBD1. Germline trimming cut 4 bases from V and 3 bases from J; bases unmatched to any gene: 5. The CDR3 contains 14 residues. Germline assignment: CDR1 SGHRS and CDR2 YFSETQ.

The rearrangement links TRBV18 to TRBJ1-1; 9 bases are shared with TRBD1. Per germline, CDR1 KGHSH and CDR2 LQKENI. The CDR3 covers 18 residues. V gave up 0 bases and J gave up 11 bases; unmatched junction bases: 19. CDR3 amino acids: CASSPPGQGILPARGAFF. CDR3 nucleotide sequence: TGTGCCAGCTCACCACCGGGACAGGGTATCCTTCCGGCCCGGGGGGCTTTCTTT.

This clone was detected once. This chain's CDR3 is CAISPLSGIGTGELFF. The DNA of the CDR3 is TGTGCCATCAGCCCACTAAGCGGGATCGGCACCGGGGAGCTGTTTTTT. The chain links TRBV10-3 to TRBJ2-2; TRBD2 matches 7 bases. Trimming took 6 bases from V and 4 from J; bases not matched to a gene: 11. CDR3 size: 16 residues. Looked up from germline, CDR1 is ENHRY and CDR2 is SYGVKD.

The chain employs TRBV6-5 and TRBJ1-3, with 7 bases that match TRBD1. CDR3 size: 13 residues. From germline, CDR1 is MNHEY and CDR2 SVGAGI. The CDR3 protein is CAGQSLSGNTIYF. The CDR3 region has the DNA TGTGCGGGACAGAGCCTCTCTGGAAACACCATATATTTT.